These T cell receptor beta chains were read from a single sample in a study of shared clonotypes between healthy human individuals. Sequenced by immunoSEQ multiplex PCR; TCRdb stores in-frame clones only, minus some. The profile covers roughly 170,000 clones, with approximately 61% appearing a single time and about 10% taken by the ten largest. Material: memory CD4+ T cells sorted from blood. Source of these receptors: a young man in good health. Both conserved end residues are part of each CDR3. A D gene is named only where the DNA matches it firmly. Clone size, where shown, is once, few, many, or a class for clones that have expanded.

V gene	J gene	D gene	clone size	CDR3 protein	CDR3 DNA
TRBV2	TRBJ1-5	-	-	CASKMDNNQPQHF	TGTGCCAGCAAGATGGATAACAATCAGCCCCAGCATTTT
TRBV5-4	TRBJ2-1	TRBD2	few	CASSLRASGFNEQFF	TGTGCCAGCAGCCTACGGGCTAGCGGGTTCAATGAGCAGTTCTTC
TRBV2	TRBJ2-3	-	few	CASSESRDTQYF	TGTGCCAGCAGTGAATCGAGGGATACGCAGTATTTT
TRBV4-3	TRBJ2-5	-	-	CASSQDHWGVQETQYF	TGCGCCAGCAGCCAAGATCACTGGGGGGTCCAAGAGACCCAGTACTTC
TRBV30	TRBJ2-7	TRBD2	-	CASTLGTSGGYEQYF	TGTGCCTCCACTCTCGGGACTAGCGGGGGGTACGAGCAGTACTTC
TRBV2	TRBJ1-1	-	-	CASSDQGRVTEAFF	TGTGCCAGCAGTGACCAGGGCCGGGTCACTGAAGCTTTCTTT
TRBV5-5	TRBJ1-5	-	-	CASSFLPDQPQHF	TGTGCCAGCAGCTTTCTACCGGATCAGCCCCAGCATTTT
TRBV6-1	TRBJ1-1	TRBD1	-	CASSEQGYTEAFF	TGTGCCAGCAGCGAACAGGGGTACACTGAAGCTTTCTTT
TRBV9	TRBJ2-1	TRBD2	-	CASSVGTSGSSMNEQFF	TGTGCCAGCAGCGTGGGTACTAGCGGGAGTTCTATGAATGAGCAGTTCTTC
TRBV7-2	TRBJ2-1	-	-	CASSRSREHNEQFF	TGTGCCAGCAGCCGCTCCCGGGAGCACAATGAGCAGTTCTTC
TRBV10-1	TRBJ2-7	-	few	CASSPWTLSYEQYF	TGCGCCAGCAGCCCTTGGACTTTATCCTACGAGCAGTACTTC
TRBV27	TRBJ2-2	-	-	CASSQNTGELFF	TGTGCCAGCAGTCAAAACACCGGGGAGCTGTTTTTT
TRBV2	TRBJ2-2	-	-	CASSVGQRVELFF	TGTGCCAGCAGTGTTGGGCAGCGGGTTGAGCTGTTTTTT
TRBV7-3	TRBJ2-3	-	once	CASSLTLGVSTQYF	TGTGCCAGCAGCTTAACTTTAGGGGTCAGCACGCAGTATTTT
TRBV10-2	TRBJ1-5	-	once	CASSDDGFYQPQHF	TGCGCCAGCAGTGATGATGGATTTTATCAGCCCCAGCATTTT
TRBV27	TRBJ1-2	TRBD1	-	CASSLVGGAVSGYTF	TGTGCCAGCAGTTTAGTAGGGGGCGCGGTTTCTGGCTACACCTTC
TRBV5-5	TRBJ2-7	TRBD2	-	CASSSRGGRFDEQYF	TGTGCCAGCAGCTCACGGGGCGGGAGGTTCGACGAGCAGTACTTC
TRBV5-1	TRBJ2-7	TRBD2	-	CASSLDALAGVGEQYF	TGCGCCAGCAGCTTGGACGCACTAGCGGGAGTCGGCGAGCAGTACTTC
TRBV5-4	TRBJ1-2	TRBD1	-	CASSLWPGTGGAGYGYTF	TGTGCCAGCAGCTTGTGGCCGGGGACAGGGGGCGCGGGCTATGGCTACACCTTC
TRBV6-5	TRBJ2-1	TRBD2	-	CASREPSGRAFTEFF	TGTGCCAGCAGAGAACCCAGCGGGAGGGCCTTTACGGAGTTCTTC
TRBV5-4	TRBJ2-1	-	-	CASSPLGNSHNEQFF	TGTGCCAGCAGCCCCCTGGGTAACAGTCACAATGAGCAGTTCTTC
TRBV5-6	TRBJ2-7	-	-	CASSPTLPSREQYF	TGTGCCAGCAGCCCGACCCTTCCGTCTCGGGAGCAGTACTTC
TRBV7-9	TRBJ1-1	-	once	CASSPGGNTEAFF	TGTGCCAGCAGCCCTGGGGGGAACACTGAAGCTTTCTTT
TRBV19	TRBJ2-1	-	-	CASRNRAGRNNEQFF	TGTGCCAGTAGGAATCGGGCAGGGCGAAACAATGAGCAGTTCTTC
TRBV5-4	TRBJ2-3	-	-	CASTRTKGATQYF	TGTGCCAGCACAAGGACTAAAGGGGCTACGCAGTATTTT
TRBV5-1	TRBJ2-3	TRBD2	few	CASSLRLAGGTDTQYF	TGCGCCAGCAGCCTACGACTAGCGGGAGGCACAGATACGCAGTATTTT
TRBV4-1	TRBJ1-5	-	-	CASSRFLGSNQPQHF	TGCGCCAGCAGCCGCTTCCTAGGGAGCAATCAGCCCCAGCATTTT
TRBV28	TRBJ2-1	TRBD2	once	CASSLGQGLAGSSYNEQFF	TGTGCCAGCAGTTTAGGGCAGGGCCTAGCGGGTAGCTCCTACAATGAGCAGTTCTTC
TRBV9	TRBJ2-3	-	-	CASSPYRASSTDTQYF	TGTGCCAGCAGCCCTTACAGGGCCTCTAGCACAGATACGCAGTATTTT